Listed here are 32 T cell receptor beta chains from one sample, sequenced in a study of cytomegalovirus exposure and HLA in healthy donors. PCR involved 60 Vbeta and 13 Jbeta primers. Repertoires were generated with immunoSEQ multiplex PCR, while TCRdb's copy carries only in-frame clones and drops some. In all, the sample yields 50,000 to 70,000 clones. The sample taken for sequencing was PBMCs. These receptors all stem from a male donor in good health and CMV-seronegative.

In regard to this clone: The germline gene is not matched at one end of the junction; a read error may be the cause. The same CDR3 also results from other DNA sequences found in this sample. The gene calls are TRBV19 and TRBJ1-6; D might be TRBD1 (6 bases). This CDR3 spans 13 amino acids. Germline V gives CDR1 LNHDA, CDR2 SQIVND (reference sequence). The DNA for the CDR3 is TGTGCCAGTAGGAACTACAGGGATGAGGCCCTACACTTT. Translating gives CASRNYRDEALHF.

The V and J genes are TRBV5-8 and TRBJ1-5; 7 nucleotides match TRBD1. CDR1 is SGHTS, CDR2 YDEGEE, per germline. Germline trimming cut 4 bases from V and 1 base from J; bases unmatched to any gene: 5. The CDR3 length is 15 residues. In nucleotides, the CDR3 is TGTGCCAGCAGCCCCGGGACAGTAAGCAATCAGCCCCAGCATTTT. It specifies CASSPGTVSNQPQHF.

J is TRBJ2-3 and V is TRBV2; TRBD2 matches at 11 bases. This CDR3 comprises 14 residues. V lost 6 bases to trimming and J lost 5 bases; unmatched junction nucleotides: 4. Germline-derived CDR1 and CDR2 are SNHLY and FYNNEI. CDR3 sequence: CASSVLAGEDTQYF. CDR3 DNA: TGTGCCAGCAGCGTACTAGCGGGAGAAGATACGCAGTATTTT.

J is TRBJ1-1 and V is TRBV6-1, with D maybe TRBD1 (5 bases). The CDR3 consists of 15 residues. V was cut by 5 bases and J by 1 base, with 14 bases left in between. Germline CDR1 reads MNHNS; CDR2 reads SASEGT. CDR3 protein: CASSTLGGANTEAFF. For the CDR3, the DNA is TGTGCCAGCAGTACCCTGGGGGGTGCGAACACTGAAGCTTTCTTT.

On this clone itself: Other DNA sequences in this sample translate to the same CDR3. The V gene is TRBV6-5, the J gene TRBJ1-6; D not certain. Germline V gene sequence: CDR1 MNHEY, CDR2 SVGAGI. V shed 6 bases and J shed 13 bases, with 19 bases lying between them. CDR3 length equals 14 residues. The CDR3 sequence: CASSPTFFTFPLHF. CDR3 DNA: TGTGCCAGCAGCCCGACTTTTTTTACGTTCCCCCTCCACTTT.

The chain joins TRBV18 to TRBJ1-5; 12 nucleotides match TRBD1. Germline V lookup: CDR1 KGHSH, CDR2 LQKENI. V trimming: 6 bases; J trimming: 7 bases; junction bases outside the gene matches: 10. The CDR3 extends over 16 amino acids. The CDR3 protein is CASSLLGQGAGQPQHF. CDR3 in DNA: TGTGCCAGCTCTCTTCTGGGACAGGGGGCCGGGCAGCCCCAGCATTTT.

The chain is built from TRBV5-1 and TRBJ2-7; 12 nucleotides agree with TRBD2. The CDR3 is 15 amino acids. Germline lookup yields CDR1 SGHRS and CDR2 YFSETQ. V was pared by 0 bases and J by 2 bases, with 0 bases of the junction left unmatched. CDR3 residues: CASSLGTSGAYEQYF. As DNA, the CDR3 is TGCGCCAGCAGCTTGGGGACTAGCGGGGCCTACGAGCAGTACTTC.

The rearrangement uses TRBV2 and TRBJ2-7, with no clear D. Germline V lookup: CDR1 SNHLY, CDR2 FYNNEI. The CDR3 consists of 15 residues. Trimming took off 8 bases at V and 0 bases at J, with 17 bases between the two ends. Here the CDR3 reads CASAGRRLSSYEQYF. CDR3 DNA: TGTGCCAGCGCCGGTCGGAGACTCTCCTCCTACGAGCAGTACTTC.

The chain uses TRBV7-2 and TRBJ2-1; the match to TRBD1 covers 9 bases. Germline CDR1 and CDR2: SGHTA and FQGNSA. V was pared by 0 bases and J by 2 bases, with 2 bases of the junction left unmatched. This CDR3 is built from 16 residues. In nucleotides, the CDR3 is TGTGCCAGCAGCTTAGCCGGGACAGGGACCTACAATGAGCAGTTCTTC. This gives the protein CASSLAGTGTYNEQFF.

This rearrangement joins TRBV6-6 to TRBJ1-5; D not certain. From germline, CDR1 is MNHNY and CDR2 SVGAGI (reference sequence). The V and J ends lost 3 bases and 2 bases respectively, with 8 bases between them. This CDR3 spans 14 amino acids. In DNA, the CDR3 is TGTGCCAGCAGTTATGACGGGGGCAATCAGCCCCAGCATTTT. It codes for CASSYDGGNQPQHF.

V and J are TRBV15 and TRBJ1-2; TRBD1 matches 7 bases. The CDR3 consists of 15 residues. Germline loops: CDR1 LNHNV, CDR2 YYDKDF (reference sequence). With 0 bases clipped from V and 4 bases from J, the junction kept 5 bases outside the gene matches. CDR3 protein: CATSREQGTAYGYTF. CDR3 sequence (DNA): TGTGCCACCAGCAGAGAACAGGGGACCGCCTATGGCTACACCTTC.

The CDR3 loop reads CASSAQGGGETQYF. CDR3 nucleotide sequence: TGTGCCAGCAGCGCCCAGGGGGGAGGAGAGACCCAGTACTTC. This sequence joins TRBV9 and TRBJ2-5; weak D call: TRBD1 (7 bases). The CDR3 is 14 residues long. From germline, CDR1 is SGDLS and CDR2 YYNGEE. Trimming cost V 3 bases and J 4 bases, with 13 bases left between them.

The V and J genes are TRBV27 and TRBJ1-2; D is ambiguous. Germline V lookup: CDR1 MNHEY, CDR2 SMNVEV (reference sequence). V shed 5 bases and J shed 4 bases, with 20 bases lying between them. CDR3 length: 16 residues. Here the CDR3 reads CASSHGPKKAAYGYTF. Here the CDR3 DNA reads TGTGCCAGCAGTCATGGCCCCAAGAAGGCGGCCTATGGCTACACCTTC.

The V call is TRBV4-3, the J call TRBJ2-3; D is perhaps TRBD2 (7 bases). Trimming took 2 bases from V and 4 from J, leaving 16 bases between them. This CDR3 is built from 16 residues. Per the germline V gene, CDR1 is LGHNA and CDR2 is YSLEER. The CDR3 DNA is TGCGCCAGCAGCCAAACCCCTAGAGGGGGGGCAGATACGCAGTATTTT. Translation: CASSQTPRGGADTQYF.

On this clone: Other DNA sequences of this sample code for an identical CDR3. The chain combines TRBV19 with TRBJ2-1, with 8 bases fitting TRBD2. V shed 2 bases and J 5 bases; nucleotides not matched to a gene: 11. The CDR3 runs to 17 residues. Germline V gene data show CDR1 as LNHDA and CDR2 as SQIVND (reference sequence). The CDR3 is CASSILAGPRSDNEQFF. CDR3 DNA sequence: TGTGCCAGTAGTATACTAGCGGGTCCCAGGTCCGACAATGAGCAGTTCTTC. Variable domain in full (rest from reference TRBV19 and TRBJ2-1): DGGITQSPKYLFRKEGQNVTLSCEQNLNHDAMYWYRQDPGQGLRLIYYSQIVNDFQKGDIAEGYSVSREKKESFPLTVTSAQKNPTAFYLCASSILAGPRSDNEQFFGPGTRLTVL.

V usage is TRBV5-1 and J usage is TRBJ2-7, with D perhaps matching TRBD2 (5 bases). CDR3 length: 14 amino acids. V was clipped by 0 bases and J by 2 bases, with 9 bases between them. CDR1 and CDR2 from the germline V gene are SGHRS and YFSETQ. The CDR3 DNA sequence: TGCGCCAGCAGCTTGGCTGGGAGCGCCTACGAGCAGTACTTC. As protein: CASSLAGSAYEQYF.

CDR3 nucleotides: TGTGCCAGCAGCGTAGGAGTAGCGGGAGCAGATACGCAGTATTTT. Protein sequence: CASSVGVAGADTQYF. The gene calls are TRBV9 and TRBJ2-3, with 9 bases identical to TRBD2. The CDR3 has 15 residues. J lost 4 bases, V lost 0 bases, and 3 bases had no gene match. Germline V gene lookup returns CDR1 SGDLS and CDR2 YYNGEE.

The chain recombines TRBV5-5 with TRBJ2-3; TRBD1 matches 9 bases. Germline V gives CDR1 SGHKS, CDR2 YYEKEE (reference sequence). This CDR3 spans 15 amino acids. After removal of 4 bases from V and 3 bases from J, the junction contained 6 bases not matched to a gene. The DNA for the CDR3 is TGTGCCAGCAGCGCCCTTGGACAGGGGACAGATACGCAGTATTTT. Its protein is CASSALGQGTDTQYF.

The V gene is TRBV19, the J gene TRBJ1-5; D ambiguous. This CDR3 is built from 15 residues. Trimming took 3 bases from V and 3 from J, leaving 12 bases between them. Germline V CDR1 and CDR2: LNHDA, SQIVND (reference sequence). Here the CDR3 DNA reads TGTGCCAGTAGTATTAGCTCCAGCTCCAATCAGCCCCAGCATTTT. It specifies CASSISSSSNQPQHF.

This sequence joins TRBV19 and TRBJ2-1, with D perhaps TRBD2 (6 bases). Germline assignment: CDR1 LNHDA and CDR2 SQIVND (reference sequence). The CDR3 spans 14 residues. The V gene lost 5 bases and the J gene lost 4 bases, with 12 bases spanning the gap. Written as DNA, the CDR3 is TGTGCCAGTAGTCCTCAGCGGGCTTACAATGAGCAGTTCTTC. Encoded protein: CASSPQRAYNEQFF.

The V call is TRBV6-6, the J call TRBJ2-7; D remains ambiguous. Germline V lookup: CDR1 MNHNY, CDR2 SVGAGI (reference sequence). The CDR3 spans 12 residues. V lost 5 bases and J lost 3, with 8 bases in between. As DNA, the CDR3 is TGTGCCAGCAGTCGAACAGACTACGAGCAGTACTTC. Its translation is CASSRTDYEQYF.

The chain recombines TRBV28 with TRBJ1-2; 10 bases agree with TRBD1. The germline gives CDR1 MDHEN, CDR2 SYDVKM. Trimming took 3 bases from V and 12 from J; bases not matched to a gene: 16. The CDR3 runs to 16 residues. The CDR3 nucleotides are TGTGCCAGCAGTTTGCCCTACTTAGACAGGGGGCTTTTCCACACCTTC. Residues: CASSLPYLDRGLFHTF.

The gene calls are TRBV15 and TRBJ1-1, with D possibly TRBD1 on 5 matching bases. This CDR3 contains 17 residues. Trimming took 0 bases from V and 1 from J, leaving 15 bases between them. Germline V gene lookup returns CDR1 LNHNV and CDR2 YYDKDF (reference sequence). The CDR3 DNA sequence: TGTGCCACCAGCAGAGACCCAGGGAGGCTTGAGAACACTGAAGCTTTCTTT. Protein: CATSRDPGRLENTEAFF. Together with reference TRBV15 and TRBJ1-1, the CDR3 gives the full variable domain: DAMVIQNPRYQVTQFGKPVTLSCSQTLNHNVMYWYQQKSSQAPKLLFHYYDKDFNNEADTPDNFQSRRPNTSFCFLDIRSPGLGDTAMYLCATSRDPGRLENTEAFFGQGTRLTVV.

The chain recombines TRBV4-3 with TRBJ1-1; TRBD1 agrees at 7 bases. This CDR3 is built from 15 residues. Unmatched junction bases numbered 5, after V lost 4 bases and J lost 0 bases. Looked up from germline, CDR1 is LGHNA and CDR2 is YSLEER. CDR3 sequence (DNA): TGCGCCAGCAGCCTTATCACAGGGGTGAACACTGAAGCTTTCTTT. Translated: CASSLITGVNTEAFF.

The chain is built from TRBV19 and TRBJ2-3; D perhaps matches TRBD2 (6 bases). This CDR3 region has 15 residues. Trimming stripped 1 base from V and 3 bases from J, with 11 bases between. The germline V gene has CDR1 LNHDA and CDR2 SQIVND (reference sequence). This CDR3 is CASSIVRGRTDTQYF. CDR3 DNA: TGTGCCAGTAGTATAGTCCGGGGGAGAACAGATACGCAGTATTTT.

The J gene is TRBJ2-5, the V gene TRBV7-2; 12 bases fit TRBD2. This CDR3 is built from 16 residues. CDR1 is SGHTA, CDR2 FQGNSA, per germline. The junction had 8 bases not matched to a gene; V was cut back by 4 bases and J by 5 bases. The CDR3 loop reads CASSSLAGGPGETQYF. For the CDR3, the DNA is TGTGCCAGCAGCTCGCTAGCGGGAGGGCCTGGTGAGACCCAGTACTTC.

The chain combines TRBV4-2 with TRBJ1-1; a possible D gene is TRBD1 (5 bases). This CDR3 is 14 amino acids long. Germline V gives CDR1 LGHNA, CDR2 YNFKEQ. V was cut by 0 bases and J by 4 bases, with 9 bases left in between. CDR3 sequence: CASSQDEGVTEAFF. The CDR3 DNA reads TGTGCCAGCAGCCAAGATGAAGGGGTCACTGAAGCTTTCTTT.

This sequence joins TRBV18 and TRBJ2-5, with D maybe TRBD2 (5 bases). Trimming removed 1 base from V and 5 bases from J, with 14 bases in between. Germline V gives CDR1 KGHSH, CDR2 LQKENI. The CDR3 runs 15 residues. This chain's CDR3 is CASSPRGSGGETQYF. CDR3 in DNA: TGTGCCAGCTCACCACGCGGTTCTGGCGGGGAGACCCAGTACTTC.

The chain uses TRBV7-9 and TRBJ1-6; TRBD1 is a possible D gene (5 bases). Germline CDR1 and CDR2: SEHNR and FQNEAQ (reference sequence). Trimming removed 5 bases at V and 10 bases at J, with 30 bases between. This CDR3 comprises 19 residues. The CDR3 nucleotides read TGTGCCAGCAGCCCTCGGACAAAACCCTTTGGGGCCAGCCCCTCACCCCTCCACTTT. This gives the protein CASSPRTKPFGASPSPLHF.

This chain links TRBV6-5 with TRBJ2-7, with D hard to call. V lost 0 bases and J lost 5, with 14 bases in between. This CDR3 spans 15 amino acids. Germline V gene lookup returns CDR1 MNHEY and CDR2 SVGAGI. The CDR3 reads CASSYSRTLNNEQYF. The CDR3 DNA sequence: TGTGCCAGCAGTTACTCGAGAACTCTAAATAACGAGCAGTACTTC.

CDR3 amino acids: CASSLAGGPGDEQFF. DNA for the CDR3: TGTGCCAGCAGCTTAGCGGGAGGGCCTGGGGATGAGCAGTTCTTC. The chain carries TRBV7-3 and TRBJ2-1; TRBD2 aligns across 9 bases. Germline assignment: CDR1 SGHTA and CDR2 FQGTGA. J gave up 8 bases and V 2 bases, and 7 bases lay outside the gene matches. This CDR3 has 15 amino acids.

The chain recombines TRBV19 with TRBJ1-4; D gene uncertain. CDR3 size: 13 residues. The ends were cut back, 8 bases at V and 8 bases at J, with 15 bases in the middle. CDR1 and CDR2 from the germline V gene are LNHDA and SQIVND (reference sequence). This CDR3 reads CASQRNHREKLFF. The CDR3 region has the DNA TGTGCCAGTCAGCGGAACCACCGGGAAAAACTGTTTTTT.